These T cell receptor beta chains were read from a single sample in a study of shared T cell receptors in the human thymus. TCRdb's copy holds only in-frame clones and misses some; the assay was immunoSEQ multiplex PCR. The table shows some 660,000 clones, with around 87% occurring only once. In addition, the sample was reused for a study of human thymus T cells.

Sequencing used thymocytes. The receptors come from a boy in the first two years of life with a congenital heart defect. CDR3s include the opening cysteine and the closing phenylalanine or tryptophan. The order of the fields is V gene, J gene, D gene, clone size, CDR3 DNA, CDR3 protein. D genes are given only for firm matches. Size tells how often a clone was seen (once, few, many) or the class of an expanded clone, and some rows leave it out.

V gene: TRBV4-3; J gene: TRBJ1-6; D gene: .; clone size: .; CDR3 DNA: TGCGCCAGCAGCTTAACCACCAGACAGCTGAGCTCCTATAATTCACCCCTCCACTTT; CDR3 protein: CASSLTTRQLSSYNSPLHF
V gene: TRBV6-5; J gene: TRBJ1-2; D gene: TRBD1; clone size: .; CDR3 DNA: TGTGCCAGCAGTAGACAGGGGGCGCGGGGACATGGCTACACCTTC; CDR3 protein: CASSRQGARGHGYTF
V gene: TRBV14; J gene: TRBJ2-7; D gene: .; clone size: .; CDR3 DNA: TGTGCCAGCAGCCCGTCCGGGGAAGGAATGGACTACGAGCAGTACTTC; CDR3 protein: CASSPSGEGMDYEQYF
V gene: TRBV6-5; J gene: TRBJ1-2; D gene: .; clone size: few; CDR3 DNA: TGTGCCAGCAGTTATAGGCGCGAAGGAGACTATGGCTACACCTTC; CDR3 protein: CASSYRREGDYGYTF
V gene: TRBV12-5; J gene: TRBJ2-1; D gene: TRBD2; clone size: .; CDR3 DNA: TGTGCTAGTGGTTACCTCCTGGGACTAGCGGGGGGGCCAACCATCAATGAGCAGTTCTTC; CDR3 protein: CASGYLLGLAGGPTINEQFF
V gene: TRBV21-1; J gene: TRBJ2-7; D gene: .; clone size: .; CDR3 DNA: TGTGCCAGCAGCACTAGGGACAGAGCCTACGAGCAGTACTTC; CDR3 protein: CASSTRDRAYEQYF
V gene: TRBV6-5; J gene: TRBJ1-3; D gene: TRBD1; clone size: .; CDR3 DNA: TGTGCCAGCAGTTACAAGACAGGGTCTCGGTACACCATATATTTT; CDR3 protein: CASSYKTGSRYTIYF
V gene: TRBV6-5; J gene: TRBJ1-4; D gene: TRBD1; clone size: .; CDR3 DNA: TGTGCCAGCAGCCTAGCCGGGACAGGGCCAAAACTGTTTTTT; CDR3 protein: CASSLAGTGPKLFF
V gene: TRBV30; J gene: TRBJ2-6; D gene: TRBD2; clone size: .; CDR3 DNA: TGTGCCTGGAGTTCCGGGACTAGCGGGAGGGAAAAGGCTGGGGCCAACGTCCTGACTTTC; CDR3 protein: CAWSSGTSGREKAGANVLTF
V gene: TRBV12-5; J gene: TRBJ1-1; D gene: TRBD1; clone size: .; CDR3 DNA: TGTGCTAGTGGTCCGGGACAGGGGGCGATCTTGGTCACTGAAGCTTTCTTT; CDR3 protein: CASGPGQGAILVTEAFF
V gene: TRBV28; J gene: TRBJ2-6; D gene: .; clone size: .; CDR3 DNA: TGTGCCAGCAGTTTACAAGGGGCCAACGTCCTGACTTTC; CDR3 protein: CASSLQGANVLTF
V gene: TRBV18; J gene: TRBJ2-2; D gene: .; clone size: .; CDR3 DNA: TGTGCCAGCTCAGAGGACAGAGCAAACACCGGGGAGCTGTTTTTT; CDR3 protein: CASSEDRANTGELFF
V gene: TRBV19; J gene: TRBJ1-4; D gene: TRBD1; clone size: few; CDR3 DNA: TGTGCCAGCGCCCGGGACAGAGAAAAACTGTTTTTT; CDR3 protein: CASARDREKLFF
V gene: TRBV21-1; J gene: TRBJ2-7; D gene: .; clone size: .; CDR3 DNA: TGTGCCAGCAGCAAGGTGAGACAGGACCCCTACGAGCAGTACTTC; CDR3 protein: CASSKVRQDPYEQYF
V gene: TRBV5-1; J gene: TRBJ2-1; D gene: .; clone size: .; CDR3 DNA: TGCGCCAGCAGCTTTGGATGGGGCTATGAGCAGTTCTTC; CDR3 protein: CASSFGWGYEQFF
V gene: TRBV18; J gene: TRBJ1-2; D gene: TRBD1; clone size: .; CDR3 DNA: TGTGCCAGCTCACCGGCGCAGGGGGCCCATGGCTACACCTTC; CDR3 protein: CASSPAQGAHGYTF
V gene: TRBV5-3; J gene: TRBJ1-1; D gene: .; clone size: .; CDR3 DNA: TGTGCCAGAAGCCCAAGTCGGGAGGGTACTGAAGCTTTCTTT; CDR3 protein: CARSPSREGTEAFF
V gene: TRBV9; J gene: TRBJ2-3; D gene: .; clone size: once; CDR3 DNA: TGTGCCAGCAGCGTAGTGGCGGAACTCACAGATACGCAGTATTTT; CDR3 protein: CASSVVAELTDTQYF
V gene: TRBV25-1; J gene: TRBJ1-2; D gene: .; clone size: .; CDR3 DNA: TGTGCCAGCAGTGAACTCACAGGGTCCTATGGCTACACCTTC; CDR3 protein: CASSELTGSYGYTF
V gene: TRBV5-1; J gene: TRBJ2-7; D gene: TRBD1; clone size: .; CDR3 DNA: TGCGCCAGCAGCTGGGAGGGACAGGGAAATTTGTACGAGCAGTACTTC; CDR3 protein: CASSWEGQGNLYEQYF
V gene: TRBV16; J gene: TRBJ2-5; D gene: .; clone size: .; CDR3 DNA: TGTGCCAGCAGCCAACGGACAGTAGAGGGATCCCAAGAGACCCAGTACTTC; CDR3 protein: CASSQRTVEGSQETQYF
V gene: TRBV4-2; J gene: TRBJ2-1; D gene: TRBD2; clone size: .; CDR3 DNA: TGTGCCAGCAGCCAATACAAGGGACTAGCGGGAAGGTCCTACAATGAGCAGTTCTTC; CDR3 protein: CASSQYKGLAGRSYNEQFF
V gene: TRBV7-9; J gene: TRBJ2-7; D gene: TRBD1; clone size: .; CDR3 DNA: TGTGCCAGCAGCTCCGATGGACAGGGGGCCCACGAGCAGTACTTC; CDR3 protein: CASSSDGQGAHEQYF
V gene: TRBV4-3; J gene: TRBJ1-2; D gene: .; clone size: .; CDR3 DNA: TGCGCCAGCAGCTCACCAGGGGTTGGGTCCGATGGCTACACCTTC; CDR3 protein: CASSSPGVGSDGYTF
V gene: TRBV14; J gene: TRBJ1-4; D gene: TRBD1; clone size: .; CDR3 DNA: TGTGCCAGCAGCCAAGGGACAGGGGCTTCATCATCCGCGTCCGCAACTAATGAAAAACTGTTTTTT; CDR3 protein: CASSQGTGASSSASATNEKLFF
V gene: TRBV28; J gene: TRBJ2-1; D gene: .; clone size: .; CDR3 DNA: TGTGCCAGCAGTTTACTACCTAAGCAGAGCCTAGATGAGCAGTTCTTC; CDR3 protein: CASSLLPKQSLDEQFF
V gene: TRBV27; J gene: TRBJ2-3; D gene: TRBD1; clone size: .; CDR3 DNA: TGTGCCAGCAGTTTATCCCCCGGGACAGGCACAGATACGCAGTATTTT; CDR3 protein: CASSLSPGTGTDTQYF
V gene: TRBV5-8; J gene: TRBJ1-5; D gene: .; clone size: .; CDR3 DNA: TGTGCCAGCAGCTTCAGGCAAAGAGGGTATCAGGATCAGCCCCAGCATTTT; CDR3 protein: CASSFRQRGYQDQPQHF
V gene: TRBV6-6; J gene: TRBJ1-6; D gene: .; clone size: few; CDR3 DNA: TGTGCCGCGGGATGGTCTGGGAACAATTCACCCCTCCACTTT; CDR3 protein: CAAGWSGNNSPLHF
V gene: TRBV9; J gene: TRBJ1-1; D gene: TRBD1; clone size: once; CDR3 DNA: TGTGCCAGCAGCGTAGTCCCGACAAGAGGGGGCTCCACTGAAGCTTTCTTT; CDR3 protein: CASSVVPTRGGSTEAFF
V gene: TRBV28; J gene: TRBJ2-5; D gene: .; clone size: .; CDR3 DNA: TGTGCCAGCAGCCTTGAGCTACCCTGGTCTATAGAGACCCAGTACTTC; CDR3 protein: CASSLELPWSIETQYF
V gene: TRBV12-5; J gene: TRBJ2-1; D gene: TRBD2; clone size: .; CDR3 DNA: TGTGCTAGTGGTACCCTACTAGCGGGAGAGATACCTTCAACCTACAATGAGCAGTTCTTC; CDR3 protein: CASGTLLAGEIPSTYNEQFF
V gene: TRBV11-3; J gene: TRBJ1-5; D gene: .; clone size: .; CDR3 DNA: TGTGCCAGCAGCCCAAAAACCTATAGACAGGCAGCAAATCAGCCCCAGCATTTT; CDR3 protein: CASSPKTYRQAANQPQHF
V gene: TRBV4-3; J gene: TRBJ2-7; D gene: .; clone size: .; CDR3 DNA: TGCGCCAGCAGCCCAGGCAGTGTAACAGGGATGTACGAGCAGTACTTC; CDR3 protein: CASSPGSVTGMYEQYF
V gene: TRBV30; J gene: TRBJ2-1; D gene: .; clone size: .; CDR3 DNA: TGTGCCTGGATTGACAAGAACTCCTACAATGAGCAGTTCTTC; CDR3 protein: CAWIDKNSYNEQFF
V gene: TRBV6-4; J gene: TRBJ1-1; D gene: .; clone size: .; CDR3 DNA: TGTGCCAGCAGTGAAAGGGGAAACACTGAAGCTTTCTTT; CDR3 protein: CASSERGNTEAFF
V gene: TRBV27; J gene: TRBJ1-5; D gene: .; clone size: .; CDR3 DNA: TGTGCCAGCAGGGTTAACCTCATGACGGGGCCCCAGCATTTT; CDR3 protein: CASRVNLMTGPQHF
V gene: TRBV19; J gene: TRBJ1-6; D gene: TRBD1; clone size: few; CDR3 DNA: TGTGCCAGTAGTATGCCGGACAGGGAAGATTCACCCCTCCACTTT; CDR3 protein: CASSMPDREDSPLHF
V gene: TRBV4-3; J gene: TRBJ2-3; D gene: TRBD1; clone size: .; CDR3 DNA: TGCGCCAGCAGCCAAGCGACAGGGAGCACAGATACGCAGTATTTT; CDR3 protein: CASSQATGSTDTQYF
V gene: TRBV27; J gene: TRBJ2-2; D gene: .; clone size: .; CDR3 DNA: TGTGCCAGCAGTCCTCCACAGGTGGCCGGGGAGCTGTTTTTT; CDR3 protein: CASSPPQVAGELFF
V gene: TRBV21-1; J gene: TRBJ1-2; D gene: .; clone size: .; CDR3 DNA: TGTGCCAGCAGCAAGTATTTAGGGGGGGAAACCTTC; CDR3 protein: CASSKYLGGETF
V gene: TRBV6-6; J gene: TRBJ1-5; D gene: TRBD1; clone size: .; CDR3 DNA: TGTGCCAGCAGACAGGGGGCTGACCAGCCCCAGCATTTT; CDR3 protein: CASRQGADQPQHF
V gene: TRBV6-1; J gene: TRBJ2-4; D gene: TRBD2; clone size: once; CDR3 DNA: TGTGCCAGCGGAGGTAGCGGGAGATCCAAAAACATTCAGTACTTC; CDR3 protein: CASGGSGRSKNIQYF
V gene: TRBV5-4; J gene: TRBJ2-1; D gene: .; clone size: .; CDR3 DNA: TGTGCCAGCAGCGGAGGGACGGGGGAACGGGACGGTACAAATGAGCAGTTCTTC; CDR3 protein: CASSGGTGERDGTNEQFF
V gene: TRBV28; J gene: TRBJ2-6; D gene: .; clone size: .; CDR3 DNA: TGTGCCAGCAGTCCCCGGGACATCTCTGGGGCCAACGTCCTGACTTTC; CDR3 protein: CASSPRDISGANVLTF